What follows describes a single T cell receptor beta chain. Antigen: not known. The data belong to a study of Ad26.COV2.S vaccination and SARS-CoV-2 variants. Across the study: Intramuscular Ad26.COV2.S at 5x10^10 or 1x10^11 viral particles. The study, taken as a whole, reports: People given the vaccine had a wider spike-specific TCR breadth than placebo recipients did. Measurement of non-spike TCR breadth gave similar results in vaccine and placebo recipients.

Method: immunoSEQ multiplex PCR; TCRdb's copy keeps in-frame clones and lacks some. This table holds 350,000 to 450,000 clones, over 75% found once. The CDR3 covers 15 residues. Germline lookup yields CDR1 MNHEY and CDR2 SVGAGI. V dropped 5 bases and J dropped 3 bases, with 17 bases sitting between them. Treatment described: 19 received Ad26.COV2.S at low or high dose, single or two shots; several received placebo; per-sample allocation not given. Collection of samples fell on day 63 after the first vaccine or placebo injection. An Ad26 vector carrying the Wuhan-strain SARS-CoV-2 spike served as the vaccine.

The chain combines TRBV6-5 with TRBJ2-7, with D perhaps TRBD2 (6 bases). The starting material was peripheral blood, obtained in a trial of Ad26.COV2.S vaccine versus placebo. This receptor was identified in a person aged 18-65 years who received the Ad26.COV2.S COVID-19 vaccine or a placebo. The CDR3 nucleotides are TGTGCCAGCAGTAGATCCGGGACTCGGGGCTACGAGCAGTACTTC. Protein: CASSRSGTRGYEQYF.